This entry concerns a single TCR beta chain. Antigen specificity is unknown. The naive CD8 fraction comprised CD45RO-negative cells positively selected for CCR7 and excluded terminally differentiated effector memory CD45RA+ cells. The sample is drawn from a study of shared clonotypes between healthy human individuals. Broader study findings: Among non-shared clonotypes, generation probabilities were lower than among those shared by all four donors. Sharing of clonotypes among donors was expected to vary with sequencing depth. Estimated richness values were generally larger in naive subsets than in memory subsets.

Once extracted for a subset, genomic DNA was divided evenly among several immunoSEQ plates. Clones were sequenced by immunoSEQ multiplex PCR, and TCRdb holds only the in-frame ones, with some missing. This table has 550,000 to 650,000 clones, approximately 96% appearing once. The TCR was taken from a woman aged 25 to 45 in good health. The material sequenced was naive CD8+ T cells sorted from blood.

The CDR3: CASSLVRDTEAFF. The DNA of the CDR3 is TGCGCCAGCAGCTTGGTCAGGGACACTGAAGCTTTCTTT. The chain is built from TRBV5-1 and TRBJ1-1; tentative D call: TRBD1 (5 bases). The CDR3 contains 13 residues. V was clipped by 0 bases and J by 3 bases, with 6 bases between them. The V gene's germline CDR1 is SGHRS and CDR2 YFSETQ.